This T cell receptor beta chain was obtained from a study of CD8 T cells in Susac syndrome. Looked up from germline, CDR1 is MGHDK and CDR2 is SYGVNS. The ends were cut back, 7 bases at V and 3 bases at J, with 13 bases in the middle. The CDR3 consists of 14 residues. An input of about 0.45 to 1 ug of RNA was subjected to reverse transcription using random hexamers. One entry per CDR3 protein, called by TCRdb with MiXCR from the immunoSEQ multiplex PCR reads. The table lists approximately 150,000 distinct CDR3 sequences, approximately 94% of them singletons. This receptor was taken from a human donor with multiple sclerosis. Source material: CD4+ T cells from PBMCs. V gene TRBV25-1 combines with J gene TRBJ1-3; D is ambiguous. CDR3 DNA: TGTGCCAGCACCCTAGGAGCCAGTGGAAACACCATATATTTT. Its translation is CASTLGASGNTIYF.